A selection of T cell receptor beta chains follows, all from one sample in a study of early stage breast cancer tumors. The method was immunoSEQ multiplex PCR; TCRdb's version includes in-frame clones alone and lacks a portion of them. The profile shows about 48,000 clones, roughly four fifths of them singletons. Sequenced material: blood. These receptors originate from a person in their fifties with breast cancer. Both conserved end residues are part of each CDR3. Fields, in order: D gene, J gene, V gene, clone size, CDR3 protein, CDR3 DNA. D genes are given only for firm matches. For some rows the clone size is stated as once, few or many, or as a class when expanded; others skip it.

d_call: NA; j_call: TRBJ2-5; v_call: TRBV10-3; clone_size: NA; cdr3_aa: CAIGGWGQETQYF; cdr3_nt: TGTGCCATCGGCGGGTGGGGACAAGAGACCCAGTACTTC
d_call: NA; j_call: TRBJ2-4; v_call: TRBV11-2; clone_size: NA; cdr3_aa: CASSSRGGQLLAKNIQYF; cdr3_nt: TGTGCCAGCAGCTCTAGAGGGGGGCAGCTTCTAGCCAAAAACATTCAGTACTTC
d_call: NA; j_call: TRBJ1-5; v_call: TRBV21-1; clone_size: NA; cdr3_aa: CASNTRGTEYQPQHF; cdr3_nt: TGTGCCAGCAACACACGAGGGACAGAGTATCAGCCCCAGCATTTT
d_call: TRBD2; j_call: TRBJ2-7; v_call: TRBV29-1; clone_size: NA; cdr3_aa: CSVDGRGNEQYF; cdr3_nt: TGCAGCGTTGATGGGCGGGGGAACGAGCAGTACTTC
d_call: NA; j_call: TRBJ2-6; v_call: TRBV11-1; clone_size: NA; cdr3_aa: CASGQGSGANVLTF; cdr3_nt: TGTGCCAGTGGGCAGGGATCCGGGGCCAACGTCCTGACTTTC
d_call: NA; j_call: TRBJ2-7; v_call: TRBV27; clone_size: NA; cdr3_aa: CASSFRGSKRPSEQYF; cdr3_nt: TGTGCCAGCAGTTTTAGGGGATCCAAGAGGCCCTCCGAGCAGTACTTC
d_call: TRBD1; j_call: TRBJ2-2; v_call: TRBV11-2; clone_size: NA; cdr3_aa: CASRQTGGRTGELFF; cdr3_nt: TGTGCCAGCAGACAGACAGGGGGCCGTACCGGGGAGCTGTTTTTT
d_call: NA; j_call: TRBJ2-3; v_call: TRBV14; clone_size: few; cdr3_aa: CASSRMSGKYTQYF; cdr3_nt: TGTGCCAGCAGCCGCATGTCAGGGAAATATACGCAGTATTTT
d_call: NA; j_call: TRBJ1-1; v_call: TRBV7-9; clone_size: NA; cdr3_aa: CASSYAGTLNTEAFF; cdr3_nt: TGTGCCAGCAGCTACGCCGGGACGCTGAACACTGAAGCTTTCTTT
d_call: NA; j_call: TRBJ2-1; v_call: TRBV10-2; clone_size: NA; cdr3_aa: CASSESTLYNEQFF; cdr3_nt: TGCGCCAGCAGTGAGTCGACGCTCTACAATGAGCAGTTCTTC
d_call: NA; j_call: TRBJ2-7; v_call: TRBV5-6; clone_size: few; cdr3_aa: CASSLRGSYEQYF; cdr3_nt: TGTGCCAGCAGCTTACGGGGCTCCTACGAGCAGTACTTC
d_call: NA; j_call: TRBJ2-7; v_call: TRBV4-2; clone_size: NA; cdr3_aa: CASSQDLWQEYEQYF; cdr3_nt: TGTGCCAGCAGCCAAGATCTTTGGCAGGAATACGAGCAGTACTTC
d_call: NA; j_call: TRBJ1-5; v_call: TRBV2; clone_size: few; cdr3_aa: CASSGFVKPQHF; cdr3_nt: TGTGCCAGCAGTGGTTTCGTCAAGCCCCAGCATTTT
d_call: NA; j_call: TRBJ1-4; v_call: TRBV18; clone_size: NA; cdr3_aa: CASSSNGDEKLFF; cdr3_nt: TGTGCCAGCTCAAGTAACGGGGATGAAAAACTGTTTTTT
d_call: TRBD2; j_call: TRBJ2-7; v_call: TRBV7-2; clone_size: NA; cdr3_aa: CASSLLGGLEQYF; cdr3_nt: TGTGCCAGCAGCTTATTGGGAGGGCTCGAGCAGTACTTC
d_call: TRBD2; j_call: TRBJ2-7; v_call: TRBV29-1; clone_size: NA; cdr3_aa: CSVLPHSGDLYEQYF; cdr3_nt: TGCAGCGTTCTCCCTCACAGCGGGGACTTGTACGAGCAGTACTTC
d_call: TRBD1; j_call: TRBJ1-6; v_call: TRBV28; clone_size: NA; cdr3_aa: CASSSGQVIVNSPLHF; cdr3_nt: TGTGCCAGCAGTAGCGGACAGGTGATCGTTAATTCACCCCTCCACTTT
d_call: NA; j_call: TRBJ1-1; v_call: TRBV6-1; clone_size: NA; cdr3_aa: CASSRQGSSNTEAFF; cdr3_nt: TGTGCCAGCAGTAGACAAGGTTCGTCGAACACTGAAGCTTTCTTT
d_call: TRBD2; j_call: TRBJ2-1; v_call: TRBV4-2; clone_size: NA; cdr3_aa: CASSQFSGGSSYNEQFF; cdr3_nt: TGTGCCAGCAGCCAATTTAGCGGGGGGAGCTCCTACAATGAGCAGTTCTTC
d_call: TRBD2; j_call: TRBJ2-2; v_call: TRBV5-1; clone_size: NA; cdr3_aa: CASSDGGANTGELFF; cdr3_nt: TGCGCCAGCAGCGACGGGGGGGCGAACACCGGGGAGCTGTTTTTT